Sequencing of this TCR beta chain was carried out in a study of cytomegalovirus exposure and HLA in healthy donors. Turning to the study itself: Earlier work reported about 110 million unique TCR beta sequences from 150 million to 200 million T cells.

Study findings and constraints: The study assumed roughly uniform donor sequencing depth for presence/absence analyses. Prediction of most subjects' HLA-A and HLA-B alleles by TCR beta sequences was reportedly accurate.

The PCR ran on 60 Vbeta and 13 Jbeta primers. The table came from immunoSEQ multiplex PCR; TCRdb's copy has only in-frame clones and leaves some out. The sample includes a few hundred thousand clones, around 85% of them seen just once. This clone was found once. Antigen unknown. The CDR3 is 15 residues long. The germline V gene encodes CDR1 SNHLY and CDR2 FYNNEI. The V gene end was trimmed by 4 bases and the J gene end by 6 bases; junction bases not matched to a gene: 5. The sequence came from a girl under 10 years old in good health and CMV-seronegative. The chain is built from TRBV2 and TRBJ1-5; 11 bases are shared with TRBD1. Sequenced material: PBMCs. Here the CDR3 DNA reads TGTGCCAGCAGTGGGGGACAGGGGGGATTTCAGCCCCAGCATTTT. As protein: CASSGGQGGFQPQHF.